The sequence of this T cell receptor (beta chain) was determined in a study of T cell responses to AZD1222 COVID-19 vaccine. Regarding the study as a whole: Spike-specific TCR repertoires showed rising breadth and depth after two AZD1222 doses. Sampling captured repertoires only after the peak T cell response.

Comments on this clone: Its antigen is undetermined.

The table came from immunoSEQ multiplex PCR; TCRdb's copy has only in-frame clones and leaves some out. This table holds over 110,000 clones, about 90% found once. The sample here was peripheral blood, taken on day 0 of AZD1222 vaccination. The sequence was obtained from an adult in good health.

Here the CDR3 reads CASSFLHGQGAFNYGYTF. DNA of the CDR3: TGTGCCAGCAGTTTCCTTCATGGACAGGGGGCTTTTAACTATGGCTACACCTTC. The V and J genes are TRBV27 and TRBJ1-2; 11 bases are shared with TRBD1. The V and J ends lost 3 bases and 1 base, in that order; junction bases with no gene match: 10. The germline CDR1 and CDR2 sequences are MNHEY and SMNVEV (reference sequence). CDR3 size: 18 residues.